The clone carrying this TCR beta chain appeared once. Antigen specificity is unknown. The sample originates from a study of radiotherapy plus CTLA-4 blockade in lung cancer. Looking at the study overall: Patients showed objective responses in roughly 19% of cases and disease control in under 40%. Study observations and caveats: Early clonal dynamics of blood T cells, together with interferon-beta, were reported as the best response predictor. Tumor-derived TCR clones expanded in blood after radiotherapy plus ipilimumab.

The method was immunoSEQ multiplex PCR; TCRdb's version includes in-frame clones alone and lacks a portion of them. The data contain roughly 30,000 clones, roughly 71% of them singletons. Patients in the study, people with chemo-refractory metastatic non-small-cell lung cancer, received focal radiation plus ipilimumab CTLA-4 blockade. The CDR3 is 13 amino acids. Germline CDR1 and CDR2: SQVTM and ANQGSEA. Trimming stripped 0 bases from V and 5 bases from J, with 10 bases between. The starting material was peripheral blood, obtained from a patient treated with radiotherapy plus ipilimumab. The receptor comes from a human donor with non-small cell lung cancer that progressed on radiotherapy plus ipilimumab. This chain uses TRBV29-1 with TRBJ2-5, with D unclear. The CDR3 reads CSVEDSGGETQYF. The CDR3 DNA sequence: TGCAGCGTTGAAGATTCAGGTGGGGAGACCCAGTACTTC.